A selection of T cell receptor beta chains follows, all from one sample in a study of molecular identifiers for immune sequencing clone quantification. TCRdb re-called the PCR reads with MiXCR, one entry per CDR3 protein. This table holds about 500,000 distinct CDR3 sequences, around 23% found once. The source material was naive CD8+ T cells from blood, with Jurkat cell RNA spiked in. The receptor source for this set is a human donor in good health. Some libraries in this study had Jurkat cell RNA spiked in. Each CDR3 is given with its conserved first and last residue. A D gene is named only where the DNA matches it firmly. Expanded clones are given a class, and other clones once, few, many or no size at all.

D gene,clone size,V gene,J gene,CDR3 protein,CDR3 DNA
TRBD1,few,TRBV4-1,TRBJ1-1,CASSQGQGDSEAFF,TGCGCCAGCAGCCAAGGACAGGGGGATTCTGAAGCTTTCTTT
TRBD2,few,TRBV6-6,TRBJ2-1,CASSIRLAGAAYNEQFF,TGTGCCAGCAGTATCAGACTAGCGGGGGCCGCCTACAATGAGCAGTTCTTC
NA,NA,TRBV6-1,TRBJ2-7,CASSEAPVARGYEQYF,TGTGCCAGCAGTGAAGCCCCCGTTGCGCGTGGTTACGAGCAGTACTTC
NA,few,TRBV29-1,TRBJ2-1,CSVEWEGGEQFF,TGCAGCGTTGAATGGGAGGGGGGTGAGCAGTTCTTC
NA,few,TRBV6-6,TRBJ1-5,CASSLEDSQNQPQHF,TGTGCCAGCAGTCTGGAGGACAGCCAAAATCAGCCCCAGCATTTT
TRBD1,few,TRBV14,TRBJ2-3,CASSLRQGTTDTQYF,TGTGCCAGCAGCCTCAGACAGGGAACTACAGATACGCAGTATTTT
NA,few,TRBV28,TRBJ1-1,CASSWEGQGNTEAFF,TGTGCCAGCAGTTGGGAGGGCCAGGGGAACACTGAAGCTTTCTTT
NA,many,TRBV29-1,TRBJ2-7,CSASLGVEQYF,TGCAGCGCTTCACTAGGAGTCGAGCAGTACTTC
TRBD1,NA,TRBV28,TRBJ2-3,CASRTLTGADTRYF,TGTGCCAGCAGAACACTTACAGGGGCAGATACGCGGTATTTT
NA,few,TRBV29-1,TRBJ2-7,CSVMGGSSYEQYF,TGCAGCGTTATGGGCGGAAGCTCCTACGAGCAGTACTTC
TRBD2,few,TRBV19,TRBJ2-1,CASTLAGVDSSYNEQFF,TGTGCCAGTACCCTAGCGGGAGTGGATAGCTCCTACAATGAGCAGTTCTTC
NA,many,TRBV7-9,TRBJ2-7,CASSFTETYEQYF,TGTGCCAGCAGCTTTACAGAGACCTACGAGCAGTACTTC
TRBD1,NA,TRBV27,TRBJ2-1,CASLGQGGHEQFF,TGTGCCAGCCTGGGACAGGGCGGCCATGAGCAGTTCTTC
NA,many,TRBV28,TRBJ2-5,CASSLSKTQYF,TGTGCCAGCAGTTTGTCAAAGACCCAGTACTTC
NA,NA,TRBV5-1,TRBJ1-5,CANTRTRSNQPQHF,TGCGCCAACACACGGACACGTAGCAATCAGCCCCAGCATTTT
NA,NA,TRBV4-1,TRBJ1-1,CASSQDRLAGGAEAFF,TGCGCCAGCAGCCAAGATCGGCTTGCGGGGGGGGCTGAAGCTTTCTTT
NA,many,TRBV3-1,TRBJ1-2,CASSQDLGNYGYTF,TGTGCCAGCAGCCAAGATCTAGGAAACTATGGCTACACCTTC
NA,few,TRBV2,TRBJ2-1,CASSHRDGGAYNEQFF,TGTGCCAGCAGTCACAGGGACGGCGGCGCGTACAATGAGCAGTTCTTC
NA,few,TRBV11-2,TRBJ2-1,CASSAVRLPFYNEQFF,TGTGCCAGCAGCGCTGTTCGGCTACCCTTCTACAATGAGCAGTTCTTC
NA,few,TRBV29-1,TRBJ1-1,CSVTRDVLNTEAFF,TGCAGCGTGACGAGGGACGTCCTGAACACTGAAGCTTTCTTT
NA,NA,TRBV14,TRBJ2-3,CASSQGGTRTDTQYF,TGTGCCAGCAGCCAAGGGGGAACACGCACAGATACGCAGTATTTT
TRBD1,NA,TRBV3-1,TRBJ1-6,CASSQGPRDRAPLHF,TGTGCCAGCAGCCAGGGGCCCCGGGACAGGGCGCCCCTCCACTTT
TRBD2,NA,TRBV14,TRBJ2-7,CASSQTRDYPEEQYF,TGTGCCAGCAGCCAAACCCGGGACTACCCCGAGGAGCAGTACTTC
NA,many,TRBV5-6,TRBJ2-7,CASSLVAADEQYF,TGTGCCAGCAGCTTGGTCGCGGCAGACGAGCAGTACTTC
NA,NA,TRBV5-5,TRBJ2-7,CASGLGTTYEQYF,TGTGCCAGCGGCTTGGGGACAACGTACGAGCAGTACTTC
NA,NA,TRBV28,TRBJ2-5,CASSSPRGETQYF,TGTGCCAGCAGCTCCCCCCGCGGAGAGACCCAGTACTTC